This TCR beta chain was sequenced for a study of technical replicates of blood from a few donors. This CDR3 is 11 amino acids long. Germline trimming cut 10 bases from V and 5 bases from J; bases unmatched to any gene: 5. From germline, CDR1 is SGHNT and CDR2 YENEEA. Clones were sequenced by immunoSEQ multiplex PCR, and TCRdb holds only the in-frame ones, with some missing. The sample records about 100,000 clones, more than 90% being singletons. Material: T cells isolated from PBMCs. The rearrangement joins TRBV11-3 to TRBJ2-7; 7 nucleotides agree with TRBD2. The origin of this receptor is a human donor in good health. The DNA of the CDR3 is TGTGCCAACGGTCGGGAGGACGAGCAGTACTTC. Encoded protein: CANGREDEQYF.